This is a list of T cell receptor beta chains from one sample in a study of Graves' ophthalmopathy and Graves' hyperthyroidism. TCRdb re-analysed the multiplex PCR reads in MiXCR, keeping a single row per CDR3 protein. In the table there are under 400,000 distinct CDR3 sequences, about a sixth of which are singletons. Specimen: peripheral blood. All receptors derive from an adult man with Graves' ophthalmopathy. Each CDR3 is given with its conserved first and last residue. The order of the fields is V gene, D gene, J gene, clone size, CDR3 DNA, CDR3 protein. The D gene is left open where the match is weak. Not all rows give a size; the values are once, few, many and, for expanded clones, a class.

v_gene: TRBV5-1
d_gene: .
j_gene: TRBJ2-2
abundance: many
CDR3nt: TGCGCCAGCAGCCAGACCTTGGGTCCGACCGGGGAGCTGTTTTTT
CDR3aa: CASSQTLGPTGELFF

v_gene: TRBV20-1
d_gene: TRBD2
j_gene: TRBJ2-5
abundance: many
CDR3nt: TGCAGTGCGCACAAGGGACTAGCGGGAGGCGAGACCCAGTACTTC
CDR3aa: CSAHKGLAGGETQYF

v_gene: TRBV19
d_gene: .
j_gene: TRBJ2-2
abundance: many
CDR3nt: TGTGCCAGTAGTGCTGACTTTAACACCGGGGAGCTGTTTTTT
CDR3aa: CASSADFNTGELFF

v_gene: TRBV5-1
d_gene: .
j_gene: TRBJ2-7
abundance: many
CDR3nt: TGCGCCAGCAGCTTGGGAGAACAGGCGAACGAGCAGTACTTC
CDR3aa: CASSLGEQANEQYF

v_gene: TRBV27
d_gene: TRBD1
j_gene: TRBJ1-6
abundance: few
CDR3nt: TGTGCCAGCAGTTTAACGCCCGGGACAGTGAATTCACCCCTCCACTTT
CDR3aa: CASSLTPGTVNSPLHF

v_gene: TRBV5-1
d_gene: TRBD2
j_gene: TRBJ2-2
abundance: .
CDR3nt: TGCGCCAGCAGCATGCTTGGGACTAGCGGGACGAACACCGGGGAGCTGTTTTTT
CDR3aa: CASSMLGTSGTNTGELFF

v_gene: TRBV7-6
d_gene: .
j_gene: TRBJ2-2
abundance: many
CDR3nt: TGTGCCAGCAGCTTAGCTGGCAGGGGTGCGAACACCGGGGAGCTGTTTTTT
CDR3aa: CASSLAGRGANTGELFF

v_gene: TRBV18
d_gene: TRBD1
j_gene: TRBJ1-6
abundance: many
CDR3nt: TGTGCCAGCTCACCTGGGACAGGGTGGGCGAATTCACCCCTCCACTTT
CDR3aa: CASSPGTGWANSPLHF

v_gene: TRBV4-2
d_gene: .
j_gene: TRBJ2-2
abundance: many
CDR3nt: TGTGCCAGCAGCCGTTCAACGGGCCGCGGGACGAACACCGGGGAGCTGTTTTTT
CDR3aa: CASSRSTGRGTNTGELFF

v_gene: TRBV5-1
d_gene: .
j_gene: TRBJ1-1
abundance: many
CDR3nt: TGCGCCAGCAGCTTAGCGGACATGAACACTGAAGCTTTCTTT
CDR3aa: CASSLADMNTEAFF

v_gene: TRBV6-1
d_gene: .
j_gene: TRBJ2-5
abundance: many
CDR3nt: TGTGCCAGCAGTGAAGTCAGGGGTAGAGAGACCCAGTACTTC
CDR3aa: CASSEVRGRETQYF

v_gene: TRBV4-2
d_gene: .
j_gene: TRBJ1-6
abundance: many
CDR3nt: TGTGCCAGCAGCCAAGATCTTGGGGTTAATTCACCCCTCCACTTT
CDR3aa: CASSQDLGVNSPLHF

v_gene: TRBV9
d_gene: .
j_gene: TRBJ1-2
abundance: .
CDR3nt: TGTGCCAGCAGCGGCGTGGGCTACACCTTC
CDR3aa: CASSGVGYTF

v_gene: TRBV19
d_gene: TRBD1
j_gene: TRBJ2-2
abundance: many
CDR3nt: TGTGCCAGTAGTCCAAGGACAGGAGCGAGCACCGGGGAGCTGTTTTTT
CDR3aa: CASSPRTGASTGELFF

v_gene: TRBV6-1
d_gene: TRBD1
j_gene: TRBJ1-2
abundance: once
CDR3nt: TGTGCCAGCAGATCCCAGGGGGCATGGGATGGCTACACCTTC
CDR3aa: CASRSQGAWDGYTF

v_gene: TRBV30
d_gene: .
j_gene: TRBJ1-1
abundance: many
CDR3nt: TGTGCCTGGAGTGTTGTGGGGTACACTGAAGCTTTCTTT
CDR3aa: CAWSVVGYTEAFF

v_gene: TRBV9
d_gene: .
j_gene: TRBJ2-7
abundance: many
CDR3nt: TGTGCCAGCAGCGTAGATTTCGGACGCTACGAGCAGTACTTC
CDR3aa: CASSVDFGRYEQYF

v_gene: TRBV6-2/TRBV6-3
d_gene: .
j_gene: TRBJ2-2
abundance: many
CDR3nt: TGTGCCAGCAGTTACAACCTTTTCACCGCGAACACCGGGGAGCTGTTTTTT
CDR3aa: CASSYNLFTANTGELFF

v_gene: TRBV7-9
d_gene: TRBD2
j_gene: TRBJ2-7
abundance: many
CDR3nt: TGTGCCAGCAGCGCTCCGGGACTAGCGGGAGTCGAGCAGTACTTC
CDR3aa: CASSAPGLAGVEQYF

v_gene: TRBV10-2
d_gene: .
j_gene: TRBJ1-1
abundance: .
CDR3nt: TGCGCCAGCAGTGAGTCGAGCTGGCTGCGAGGGAACACTGAAGCTTTCTTT
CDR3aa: CASSESSWLRGNTEAFF

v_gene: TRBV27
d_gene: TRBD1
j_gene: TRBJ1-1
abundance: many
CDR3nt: TGTGCCAGCGGTTCCCGGGACAGGGGTACCGGAGCTTTCTTT
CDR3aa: CASGSRDRGTGAFF

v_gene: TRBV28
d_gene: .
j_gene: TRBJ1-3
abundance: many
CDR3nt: TGTGCCACCGCTGAAGGGGGGAGGGGCGTCTCTGGAAACACCATATATTTT
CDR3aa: CATAEGGRGVSGNTIYF

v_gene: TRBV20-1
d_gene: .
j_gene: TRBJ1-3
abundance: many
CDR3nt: TGCAGTGCTAGGGGTGACCCTGGAAACACCATATATTTT
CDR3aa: CSARGDPGNTIYF

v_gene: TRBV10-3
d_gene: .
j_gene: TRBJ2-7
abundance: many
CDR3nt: TGTGCCATCAGTGAGTCTTTCAGGCCATACGAGCAGTACTTC
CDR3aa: CAISESFRPYEQYF

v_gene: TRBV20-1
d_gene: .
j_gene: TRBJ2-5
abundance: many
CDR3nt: TGCAGTGATGCGTCCACCGGGGCAACAGGAGAGACCCAGTACTTC
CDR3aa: CSDASTGATGETQYF

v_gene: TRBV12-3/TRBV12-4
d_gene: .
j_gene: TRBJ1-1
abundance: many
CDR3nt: TGTGCCAGCAGCCCTATCCGCACTGAAGCTTTCTTT
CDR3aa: CASSPIRTEAFF

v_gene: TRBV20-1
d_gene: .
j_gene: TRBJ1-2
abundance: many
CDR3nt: TGCAGTGCTAGTGGGGGCGACTATGGCTACACCTTC
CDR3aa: CSASGGDYGYTF

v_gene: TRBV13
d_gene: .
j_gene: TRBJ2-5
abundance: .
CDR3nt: TGTGCCAGCAGCCCAGGGGTCTCCTGGGAGACCCAGTACTTC
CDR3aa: CASSPGVSWETQYF

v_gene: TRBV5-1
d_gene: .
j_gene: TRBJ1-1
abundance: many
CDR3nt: TGCGCCAGCAGCTTGGCTGGGGGCGCACGGTTTGACACTGAAGCTTTCTTT
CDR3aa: CASSLAGGARFDTEAFF

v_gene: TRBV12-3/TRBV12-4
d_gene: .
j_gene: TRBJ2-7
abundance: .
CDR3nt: TGTGCCAGCAGCCCCGGGGCGAGGGGCTACGAGCAGTACTTC
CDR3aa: CASSPGARGYEQYF

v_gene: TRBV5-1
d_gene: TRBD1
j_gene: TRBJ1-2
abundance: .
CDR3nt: TGCGTCAGCAGCCCTACGACAGGGGGCTATGGCTACACCTTC
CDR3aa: CVSSPTTGGYGYTF

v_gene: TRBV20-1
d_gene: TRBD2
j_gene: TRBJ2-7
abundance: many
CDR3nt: TGCAGTGCAGCGGGGGACACCTACTACGAGCAGTACTTC
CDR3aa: CSAAGDTYYEQYF

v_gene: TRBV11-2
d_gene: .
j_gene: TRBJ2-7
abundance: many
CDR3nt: TGTGCCAGCAGCTTAGATCGGGCAGGTAACTCCTACGAGCAGTACTTC
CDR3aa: CASSLDRAGNSYEQYF

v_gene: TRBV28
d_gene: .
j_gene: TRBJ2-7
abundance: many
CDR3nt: TGTGCCAGCAGAATTACCGGACGGAACTACGAGCAGTACTTC
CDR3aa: CASRITGRNYEQYF

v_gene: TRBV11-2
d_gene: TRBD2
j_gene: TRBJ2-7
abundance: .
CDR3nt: TGTGCCAGCAGCCGAGACGGACTAGCGGGAGGCTCCTACGAGCAGTACTTC
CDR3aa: CASSRDGLAGGSYEQYF

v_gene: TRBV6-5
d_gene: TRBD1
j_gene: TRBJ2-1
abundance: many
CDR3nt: TGTGCCAGCAGTCTGGGACAGGGGTCCTACAATGAGCAGTTCTTC
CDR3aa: CASSLGQGSYNEQFF